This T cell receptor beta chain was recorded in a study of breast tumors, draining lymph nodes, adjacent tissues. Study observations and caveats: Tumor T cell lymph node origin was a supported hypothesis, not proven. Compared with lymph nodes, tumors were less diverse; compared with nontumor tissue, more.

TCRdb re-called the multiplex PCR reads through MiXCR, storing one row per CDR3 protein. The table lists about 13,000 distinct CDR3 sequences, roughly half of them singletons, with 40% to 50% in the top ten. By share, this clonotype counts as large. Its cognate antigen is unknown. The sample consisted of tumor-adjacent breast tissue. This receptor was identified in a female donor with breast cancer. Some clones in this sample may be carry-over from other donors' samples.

CDR3 loop: CASSQDLGTDTQYF. Written as DNA, the CDR3 is TGTGCCAGCAGCCAAGATCTGGGCACAGATACGCAGTATTTT. The V call is TRBV4-2, the J call TRBJ2-3; D gene uncertain. V was trimmed by 0 bases and J by 1 base, leaving 5 bases between them. CDR1 is LGHNA and CDR2 is YNFKEQ in the germline V gene. The CDR3 consists of 14 residues.